The TCR beta chain described here comes from a study of CD8 T cells in ankylosing spondylitis. Regarding the study as a whole: With a CD8+ phenotype, disease-linked clones were relatively rare in peripheral blood. Certain motif variants had earlier appeared in reactive arthritis synovial fluid and blood. Blood of patients with ankylosing spondylitis appeared to be characterized by a TCR beta motif of several highly homologous variants. Reportedly, disease-linked clones are significantly enriched in ankylosing spondylitis patients' matched synovial fluid.

Germline CDR1 reads GTSNPN; CDR2 reads SVGIG (reference sequence). Trimming pared 4 bases from V and 4 bases from J, leaving 10 bases between. The CDR3 runs 12 residues. Each CDR3 protein is one row after TCRdb ran MiXCR on the 5' RACE reads. This table holds approximately 140,000 distinct CDR3 sequences, approximately 9.7% found once. Concerning this clonotype itself: Its antigen is still unknown.

The sequence came from a male donor with ankylosing spondylitis or in good health (not recorded which). The chain uses TRBV30 and TRBJ1-2; weak D call: TRBD1 (5 bases). Sample: blood, either unsorted or a sorted T cell fraction (not recorded which). The CDR3 region is CAWNQGGYGYTF. The CDR3 nucleotides are TGTGCCTGGAACCAGGGAGGCTATGGCTACACCTTC.